This T cell receptor beta chain was sequenced for a study of EBV T-cell therapy then PD-1 blockade in nasopharyngeal carcinoma. Treatment reported: AdE1-LMPpoly-expanded autologous EBV-specific T-cell therapy followed by anti-PD-1 nivolumab. On this clone itself: Its target is unknown.

The CDR3 extends over 16 amino acids. Looked up from germline, CDR1 is MGHRA and CDR2 is YSYEKL. The V gene end was trimmed by 0 bases and the J gene end by 2 bases; junction bases not matched to a gene: 6. This table comes from immunoSEQ multiplex PCR, and its TCRdb copy is limited to in-frame clones, with some not included. The data hold about 17,000 clones, with roughly 88% observed a single time. This clonotype was sampled from a middle-aged man with nasopharyngeal carcinoma. The sequencing here drew on CD8+ T cells from blood, taken at day 0 from a patient whose treatment included autologous EBV-specific T cells and nivolumab. The rearrangement links TRBV4-1 to TRBJ1-1; 7 positions agree with TRBD1. The CDR3 sequence is CASSQDGQVSNTEAFF. DNA of the CDR3: TGCGCCAGCAGCCAAGACGGACAGGTTTCTAACACTGAAGCTTTCTTT.